This is a list of T cell receptor beta chains from one sample in a study of cytomegalovirus exposure and HLA in healthy donors. Clones were read by immunoSEQ multiplex PCR, and TCRdb kept only the in-frame ones, dropping some. The sample contains 150,000 to 190,000 clones, 75% of which appear only once. The sequenced sample was PBMCs. Receptors were obtained from a young man in good health and CMV-seronegative. Both conserved end residues are part of each CDR3. Each record gives: V gene, CDR3 protein.

TRBV5-4 CASSSKWADWVPSSYEQYF
TRBV19 CARGQADSTDTQYF
TRBV7-9 CASSLAGLTDGTDTQYF
TRBV28 CASSPPLPSGFYNEQFF
TRBV9 CASSVEGGSGYRDEQYF
TRBV6-5 CASSVEGGSNQPQHF
TRBV18 CASSNFTDTQYF
TRBV6-5 CASAPVGQGTGELFF
TRBV6-6 CASSYPTGTEKLFF
TRBV18 CASSPQGGERDTQYF
TRBV5-1 CASSLAGTALGNTIYF
TRBV10-2 CASSEWTSGRVETQYF
TRBV5-1 CASSFGSFTDTQYF
TRBV10-1 CASSDGGGADTGELFF
TRBV18 CASSPGHGFTEQYF
TRBV19 CASTSRGQGWNEQFF
TRBV7-9 CSSSLAGGTGSANIQYF
TRBV11-2 CASSLAGTVSYEQYF
TRBV30 CAWSDSGNEQFF
TRBV6-5 CASSYSPGSSSYEQYF
TRBV5-1 CASSLDGGGSPYEQYF
TRBV27 CASTPGTQPYEQYF
TRBV5-1 CASSLPVRGANVLTF
TRBV6-5 CASSYSQAGVNEQYF
TRBV18 CATRQGASDYGYTF
TRBV6-6 CASSYLAAGVNTEAFF
TRBV19 CASSEGENTEAFF
TRBV7-6 CASSLVFGLAGSEQFF